A single sample is the source of the 20 T cell receptor beta chains below, sequenced in a study of control samples from healthy donors and cancer patients. TCRdb's table, derived via immunoSEQ multiplex PCR, lists solely in-frame clones and lacks some. The sample yields under 65,000 clones, around 93% seen once. The sample consisted of PBMCs. All receptors come from a man aged 25-40 years with colorectal cancer.

This sequence joins TRBV5-1 and TRBJ2-2; the D gene is possibly TRBD1 (5 bases). This CDR3 comprises 16 residues. The germline V gene has CDR1 SGHRS and CDR2 YFSETQ. V dropped 4 bases and J dropped 2 bases, with 15 bases sitting between them. CDR3 sequence reads: CASSPQARTNTGELFF. In nucleotides, the CDR3 is TGCGCCAGCAGCCCACAGGCCCGTACTAACACCGGGGAGCTGTTTTTT.

This chain links TRBV7-6 with TRBJ2-6; the match to TRBD1 covers 7 bases. V lost 5 bases to trimming and J lost 0 bases; unmatched junction nucleotides: 7. This CDR3 contains 17 residues. Germline V gives CDR1 SGHVS, CDR2 FNYEAQ. CDR3 loop: CASSLRQGHSGANVLTF. For the CDR3, the DNA is TGTGCCAGCAGCCTACGACAGGGACACTCTGGGGCCAACGTCCTGACTTTC.

The V gene is TRBV7-9, the J gene TRBJ2-7; D unresolved. Trimming shortened V by 3 bases and J by 3 bases, and 6 bases separated the two germline ends. The germline V gene has CDR1 SEHNR and CDR2 FQNEAQ (reference sequence). The CDR3 consists of 12 residues. CDR3 nucleotides: TGTGCCAGCAGCTTGACTGGCTACGAGCAGTACTTC. Residues: CASSLTGYEQYF.

The chain carries TRBV9 and TRBJ2-3, with 7 positions matching TRBD2. The trim removed 0 bases at V and 2 bases at J, leaving 6 bases unmatched. CDR3 size: 16 residues. Germline V gene data show CDR1 as SGDLS and CDR2 as YYNGEE. DNA of the CDR3: TGTGCCAGCAGCGTAGATGGCGGGGGACCCACAGATACGCAGTATTTT. It is translated as CASSVDGGGPTDTQYF.

The chain links TRBV5-1 to TRBJ1-1, with TRBD1 identical over 8 bases. Trimming took 3 bases from V and 7 from J; bases not matched to a gene: 8. The CDR3 loop spans 14 amino acids. Germline V lookup: CDR1 SGHRS, CDR2 YFSETQ. CDR3 nucleotides: TGCGCCAGCAGCTGGACTCAGGGGGCGGGTGAAGCTTTCTTT. It codes for CASSWTQGAGEAFF.

This clone was counted between two and nine times. The chain has TRBV6-6 and TRBJ2-7; unclear D gene. V lost 10 bases and J lost 6, with 22 bases in between. The CDR3 contains 14 residues. CDR1 and CDR2 (germline): MNHNY, SVGAGI (reference sequence). This CDR3 is CATTPGPPRSEQYF. As DNA, the CDR3 is TGTGCCACAACGCCTGGGCCCCCCCGAAGCGAGCAGTACTTC.

The rearrangement links TRBV12-5 to TRBJ1-1; TRBD1 matches 7 bases. The junction had 20 bases not matched to a gene; V was cut back by 5 bases and J by 11 bases. Germline V CDR1 and CDR2: LGHNT, FRNRAP. The CDR3 extends over 16 amino acids. The CDR3 spells CASGEGAAGKNLRAFF. DNA for the CDR3: TGTGCTAGTGGTGAGGGGGCCGCCGGGAAAAATCTTAGGGCTTTCTTT.

J is TRBJ2-2 and V is TRBV5-4; 9 bases line up with TRBD1. J lost 3 bases, V lost 4 bases, and 7 bases had no gene match. Germline CDR1 is SGHNT and CDR2 is YYREEE (reference sequence). The CDR3 is 16 amino acids. The CDR3 DNA sequence: TGTGCCAGCAGCCACCCTACAGGGGGCCACACCGGGGAGCTGTTTTTT. Translated: CASSHPTGGHTGELFF.

This rearrangement joins TRBV5-6 to TRBJ1-6; 7 nucleotides align to TRBD1. V gave up 0 bases and J gave up 10 bases; unmatched junction bases: 7. The CDR3 is made up of 15 amino acids. Germline V lookup: CDR1 SGHDT, CDR2 YYEEEE. CDR3 in amino acids: CASSLGQGERSPLHF. The CDR3 DNA is TGTGCCAGCAGCTTGGGGCAGGGGGAAAGATCACCCCTCCACTTT. Variable domain in full (rest from reference TRBV5-6 and TRBJ1-6): DAGVTQSPTHLIKTRGQQVTLRCSPKSGHDTVSWYQQALGQGPQFIFQYYEEEERQRGNFPDRFSGHQFPNYSSELNVNALLLGDSALYLCASSLGQGERSPLHFGNGTRLTVT.

The chain recombines TRBV12-3 or TRBV12-4 with TRBJ2-1; TRBD1 might be the D (6 bases). V gave up 3 bases and J gave up 4 bases, with 7 bases separating them. The CDR3 loop spans 13 amino acids. The CDR3 DNA reads TGTGCCAGCAGTTTGGGGGCTTACAATGAGCAGTTCTTC. Encoded protein: CASSLGAYNEQFF.

The chain carries TRBV21-1 and TRBJ1-5. TRBV21-1 is reported as a pseudogene. The CDR3 is 16 amino acids. The CDR3 spells CASSKRPAGSDQPQHF. The CDR3 bases are TGTGCCAGCAGCAAGAGGCCCGCGGGGAGTGACCAGCCCCAGCATTTT.

The rearrangement joins TRBV5-1 to TRBJ1-2, with D perhaps matching TRBD1 (5 bases). V lost 4 bases and J lost 3, with 13 bases in between. The CDR3 has 14 residues. Germline loops: CDR1 SGHRS, CDR2 YFSETQ. This CDR3 is CASSPGGRDYGYTF. The CDR3, as DNA: TGCGCCAGCAGCCCCGGGGGGAGGGACTATGGCTACACCTTC.

This sequence joins TRBV6-5 and TRBJ1-3, with D possibly TRBD1 on 6 matching bases. Per the germline V gene, CDR1 is MNHEY and CDR2 is SVGAGI. The CDR3 totals 14 residues. V lost 0 bases to trimming and J lost 7 bases, with 10 bases between them. CDR3 nucleotides: TGTGCCAGCAGTTACTCTACAGGGTTTAACACCATATATTTT. It translates to CASSYSTGFNTIYF.

The genes are TRBV5-6 and TRBJ1-2, with a tentative D call TRBD1 (5 bases). The CDR3 has 17 residues. Trimming left V 4 bases short and J 0 bases short, with 19 bases between. Germline CDR1 SGHDT, CDR2 YYEEEE. CDR3 coding DNA: TGTGCCAGCAGCCCCATGTTGGGGGTCCGGGCTAACTATGGCTACACCTTC. Translation: CASSPMLGVRANYGYTF. The entire variable domain, with the rest obtained from reference TRBV5-6 and TRBJ1-2, is as follows: DAGVTQSPTHLIKTRGQQVTLRCSPKSGHDTVSWYQQALGQGPQFIFQYYEEEERQRGNFPDRFSGHQFPNYSSELNVNALLLGDSALYLCASSPMLGVRANYGYTFGSGTRLTVV.

V is TRBV5-4 and J is TRBJ2-5; 12 bases agree with TRBD2. The CDR3 spans 16 residues. V was clipped by 3 bases and J by 2 bases; unmatched bases: 5. The germline CDR1 and CDR2 sequences are SGHNT and YYREEE (reference sequence). CDR3 residues: CASSSPGLAGQETQYF. CDR3 nucleotide sequence: TGTGCCAGCAGCTCCCCTGGACTAGCGGGACAAGAGACCCAGTACTTC.

The V call is TRBV9, the J call TRBJ2-2, with 7 positions matching TRBD1. CDR1 and CDR2 (germline): SGDLS, YYNGEE. Trimming cost V 2 bases and J 3 bases; bases outside gene matches: 4. The CDR3 loop spans 15 amino acids. The CDR3 sequence: CASSVGDRDTGELFF. For the CDR3, the DNA is TGTGCCAGCAGCGTGGGTGACAGGGACACCGGGGAGCTGTTTTTT.

The V gene is TRBV7-2, the J gene TRBJ2-3; D is uncertain. Germline V CDR1 and CDR2: SGHTA, FQGNSA. The V and J ends lost 4 bases and 2 bases respectively, with 1 base between them. This CDR3 is built from 11 residues. The chain's CDR3 is CASSSTDTQYF. The CDR3 nucleotides are TGTGCCAGCAGCTCCACAGATACGCAGTATTTT.

The chain has TRBV30 and TRBJ1-1; tentative D call: TRBD1 (5 bases). V lost 2 bases and J lost 4, with 11 bases in between. There are 13 residues in the CDR3. Per the germline V gene, CDR1 is GTSNPN and CDR2 is SVGIG (reference sequence). The CDR3 region has the DNA TGTGCCTGGAGTCGGGGGTTTGGCACTGAAGCTTTCTTT. This gives the protein CAWSRGFGTEAFF.

The chain recombines TRBV7-7 with TRBJ2-5; D possibly corresponds to TRBD2 (5 bases). Trimming removed 1 base from V and 5 bases from J, with 17 bases in between. The CDR3 covers 16 residues. Germline V lookup: CDR1 SSHAT, CDR2 FNYEAQ (reference sequence). In nucleotides, the CDR3 is TGTGCCAGCAGCTTAGACTTTACCCGGGGTGCGGAGACCCAGTACTTC. It translates to CASSLDFTRGAETQYF.

J is TRBJ2-3 and V is TRBV3-1 (or the pseudogene TRBV3-2), with 9 bases aligning to TRBD1. The J segment lost 6 bases and the V segment lost 3 bases, leaving 4 bases of the junction unmatched. CDR1 and CDR2 (germline): LGHDT, YNNKEL (reference sequence). This CDR3 comprises 14 residues. The DNA of the CDR3 is TGTGCCAGCAGCCAGGACGGACAGGGGGATACGCAGTATTTT. Translated, it gives CASSQDGQGDTQYF.